Listed below are T cell receptor beta chains from one sample, sequenced in a study of CD8+CD57+ T cells in acquired aplastic anemia. Each CDR3 protein is one row after TCRdb ran MiXCR on the reads. The data show about half a million distinct CDR3 sequences, more than 25% seen once. The sequenced material came from sorted CD4+, CD8+, or CD8+CD57+ T cells (not recorded which) from PBMCs. The receptors shown here come from a human donor with aplastic anemia. The CDR3 runs from the conserved cysteine through the conserved F or W. The D gene is left open where the match is weak. Clone size is not always given. Where it is, it says once, few, many or a class for expanded clones.

J gene,D gene,V gene,clone size,CDR3 protein,CDR3 DNA
TRBJ1-6,NA,TRBV20-1,many,CSARDTGQGTNSPLHF,TGCAGTGCTAGAGATACGGGTCAGGGGACGAATTCACCCCTCCACTTT
TRBJ1-2,NA,TRBV10-3,few,CASAVRQDRRGYTF,TGTGCCAGCGCGGTTAGACAGGACCGCCGAGGCTACACCTTC
TRBJ2-3,NA,TRBV20-1,NA,CSAGDSGTSTDTQYF,TGCAGTGCTGGAGACAGCGGAACTAGCACAGATACGCAGTATTTT
TRBJ2-3,NA,TRBV20-1,few,CSAPAGGGITDTQYF,TGCAGTGCGCCGGCCGGAGGGGGTATCACAGATACGCAGTATTTT
TRBJ2-2,NA,TRBV7-7,many,CASSLVLTGGELFF,TGTGCTAGCAGCTTAGTCCTCACGGGCGGGGAGCTGTTTTTT
TRBJ1-2,TRBD1,TRBV9,many,CASSESTGGYYGYTF,TGTGCCAGCAGCGAGTCGACAGGGGGCTACTATGGCTACACCTTC
TRBJ2-2,TRBD1,TRBV5-4,NA,CASRPQGARSGELFF,TGTGCCAGCAGACCCCAGGGGGCGCGAAGCGGGGAGCTGTTTTTT
TRBJ1-6,NA,TRBV11-1,NA,CASSPWTHSSYNSPLHF,TGTGCCAGCAGTCCCTGGACACATAGCTCCTATAATTCACCCCTCCACTTT
TRBJ1-2,TRBD1,TRBV20-1,many,CSARKGAETNYGYTF,TGCAGTGCTCGAAAGGGGGCGGAGACTAACTATGGCTACACCTTC
TRBJ1-1,TRBD1,TRBV9,few,CASSVGDRFTNTEAFF,TGTGCCAGCAGCGTTGGGGACAGATTTACGAACACTGAAGCTTTCTTT
TRBJ2-7,NA,TRBV12-3/TRBV12-4,few,CASSSGRGTNTYEQYF,TGTGCCAGCAGTTCGGGCCGGGGCACGAACACCTACGAGCAGTACTTC
TRBJ2-5,NA,TRBV7-7,many,CASSFGQKETQYF,TGTGCTAGCAGCTTTGGACAGAAAGAGACCCAGTACTTC
TRBJ2-2,TRBD2,TRBV5-1,NA,CASSLDGGAIGELFF,TGCGCCAGCAGCTTGGACGGGGGGGCTATCGGGGAGCTGTTTTTT
TRBJ1-1,NA,TRBV7-8,few,CASSSQIRDPDTEAFF,TGTGCCAGCAGCTCCCAGATCCGGGACCCCGACACTGAAGCTTTCTTT
TRBJ1-1,NA,TRBV25-1,many,CASAGVAATEAFF,TGTGCCAGCGCAGGGGTTGCGGCCACTGAAGCTTTCTTT
TRBJ2-1,NA,TRBV5-1,few,CASSTPTGSEQFF,TGCGCCAGCAGCACGCCTACAGGGAGCGAGCAGTTCTTC
TRBJ1-2,NA,TRBV3-1,few,CASGGPSYVYTF,TGTGCCAGCGGGGGACCGAGCTATGTCTACACCTTC
TRBJ2-5,NA,TRBV7-6,NA,CASSPGGGRQGTQYF,TGTGCCAGCAGCCCAGGGGGGGGCAGGCAAGGGACCCAGTACTTC
TRBJ1-5,NA,TRBV20-1,many,CSARNRANQPQHF,TGCAGTGCTCGTAACAGGGCCAATCAGCCCCAGCATTTT
TRBJ2-5,NA,TRBV4-2,NA,CASSFPGAGTQYF,TGTGCCAGCAGCTTTCCCGGGGCCGGGACCCAGTACTTC
TRBJ2-7,NA,TRBV6-5,many,CASSYGHGTYEQYF,TGTGCCAGCAGTTATGGACACGGAACCTACGAGCAGTACTTC
TRBJ1-2,NA,TRBV20-1,many,CSARRANYGYTF,TGCAGTGCCAGGAGAGCTAACTATGGCTACACCTTC
TRBJ2-1,NA,TRBV15,few,CATSTMRSTQFF,TGTGCCACCTCGACAATGCGGTCGACCCAGTTCTTC
TRBJ1-5,TRBD1,TRBV6-1,NA,CASSETGFNQPQHF,TGTGCCAGCAGCGAGACAGGGTTCAATCAGCCCCAGCATTTT
TRBJ2-2,TRBD2,TRBV19,few,CASSPSGGATGELFF,TGTGCCAGTAGCCCTAGCGGGGGGGCCACCGGGGAGCTGTTTTTT
TRBJ2-7,NA,TRBV29-1,NA,CSLGQTYEQYF,TGCAGCTTAGGACAGACCTACGAGCAGTACTTC
TRBJ1-2,TRBD1,TRBV10-3,NA,CAISKRQGTVNYGYTF,TGTGCCATCAGTAAACGACAGGGGACAGTAAACTATGGCTACACCTTC
TRBJ2-7,TRBD2,TRBV7-9,NA,CASSRTGGLGEQYF,TGTGCCAGCAGCCGGACGGGAGGGCTCGGCGAGCAGTACTTC
TRBJ2-2,NA,TRBV7-3,many,CASSFRAGELFF,TGTGCCAGCAGCTTTAGGGCCGGGGAGCTGTTTTTT
TRBJ1-2,NA,TRBV12-3/TRBV12-4,many,CASSLSAGQGYTF,TGTGCCAGCAGTTTATCGGCAGGGCAGGGCTACACCTTC
TRBJ1-1,NA,TRBV7-9,NA,CASSSRGPIEAFF,TGTGCCAGCAGCTCCCGCGGGCCCATTGAAGCTTTCTTT
TRBJ1-6,NA,TRBV5-8,few,CASSFGEVTYNSPLHF,TGTGCCAGCAGCTTCGGAGAGGTCACCTATAATTCACCCCTCCACTTT
TRBJ2-3,TRBD2,TRBV15,NA,CATSTSTSGDTQYF,TGTGCCACCAGCACTAGCACTAGCGGGGATACGCAGTATTTT
TRBJ2-5,TRBD1,TRBV6-2/TRBV6-3,NA,CASSYFMDRVGFGETQYF,TGTGCCAGCAGTTACTTTATGGACAGGGTTGGATTCGGAGAGACCCAGTACTTC
TRBJ1-6,TRBD1,TRBV2,few,CASSSTGFGSPLHF,TGTGCCAGCAGCTCGACAGGGTTCGGATCACCCCTCCACTTT
TRBJ1-2,NA,TRBV4-3,many,CASSQERSAYGYTF,TGCGCCAGCAGCCAAGAGAGGTCAGCCTATGGCTACACCTTC
TRBJ1-3,TRBD1,TRBV19,few,CASSIARDSLYSGNTIYF,TGTGCCAGTAGTATCGCCCGGGACAGTCTTTACTCTGGAAACACCATATATTTT
TRBJ1-6,NA,TRBV27,NA,CASSLSAGRNSPLHF,TGTGCCAGCAGTTTATCGGCAGGTCGGAATTCACCCCTCCACTTT
TRBJ1-2,NA,TRBV25-1,NA,CASLVDMNYGYTF,TGTGCCAGCTTGGTGGACATGAACTATGGCTACACCTTC
TRBJ1-2,NA,TRBV10-3,NA,CAISESVGWDAGYTF,TGTGCCATCAGTGAGTCAGTAGGGTGGGATGCTGGCTACACCTTC
TRBJ1-5,TRBD1,TRBV24-1,NA,CATSDRDRSGQPQHF,TGTGCCACCAGTGACAGGGACAGGTCGGGACAGCCCCAGCATTTT
TRBJ1-1,NA,TRBV7-9,many,CASSEGQLNTEAFF,TGTGCCAGCAGCGAGGGACAATTGAACACTGAAGCTTTCTTT
TRBJ1-2,NA,TRBV28,NA,CASISYDGRGYTF,TGTGCCAGCATCTCGTACGATGGCCGGGGCTACACCTTC
TRBJ2-3,NA,TRBV5-1,NA,CARPPGSEGTDTQYF,TGCGCCAGACCTCCCGGGAGTGAGGGCACAGATACGCAGTATTTT
TRBJ2-3,TRBD2,TRBV3-1,few,CASSPGLQTDTQYF,TGTGCCAGCAGCCCGGGACTACAAACAGATACGCAGTATTTT
TRBJ2-6,NA,TRBV19,many,CASSAFGTPSSGANVLTF,TGTGCCAGTAGTGCCTTTGGGACGCCTTCCTCTGGGGCCAACGTCCTGACTTTC
TRBJ2-5,NA,TRBV10-3,NA,CASSWFRAQETQYF,TGTGCCAGCAGTTGGTTCCGGGCGCAAGAGACCCAGTACTTC
TRBJ2-7,TRBD1,TRBV6-5,NA,CASSYLLDRGFHEQYF,TGTGCCAGCAGTTACTTACTTGACAGGGGCTTCCACGAGCAGTACTTC
TRBJ1-2,NA,TRBV7-9,NA,CATYTSYGYTF,TGTGCCACATACACCTCCTATGGCTACACCTTC
TRBJ1-5,NA,TRBV6-1,NA,CASRNHGFNQPQHF,TGTGCCAGCAGGAACCATGGATTCAATCAGCCCCAGCATTTT
TRBJ1-5,TRBD1,TRBV7-2,NA,CASSDRTGMTQHF,TGTGCCAGCAGCGACCGGACAGGAATGACCCAGCATTTT
TRBJ2-7,TRBD2,TRBV11-2,many,CASSHGLAVEQYF,TGTGCCAGCAGCCATGGACTAGCGGTCGAGCAGTACTTC
TRBJ1-6,NA,TRBV12-3/TRBV12-4,NA,CASSLKRGSPLHF,TGTGCCAGCAGTTTGAAACGCGGGTCACCCCTCCACTTT
TRBJ2-3,TRBD2,TRBV20-1,many,CSRAGGTDTQYF,TGCAGTCGGGCGGGGGGAACAGATACGCAGTATTTT
TRBJ2-6,NA,TRBV20-1,NA,CSARDSYSGANVLTF,TGCAGTGCGCGGGACAGCTACTCTGGGGCCAACGTCCTGACTTTC
TRBJ2-5,NA,TRBV20-1,few,CSVGDYQETQYF,TGCAGTGTAGGGGACTACCAAGAGACCCAGTACTTC
TRBJ1-5,NA,TRBV19,NA,CASSIDLDQDSNQPQHF,TGTGCCAGTAGTATAGATCTTGATCAGGATAGCAATCAGCCCCAGCATTTT